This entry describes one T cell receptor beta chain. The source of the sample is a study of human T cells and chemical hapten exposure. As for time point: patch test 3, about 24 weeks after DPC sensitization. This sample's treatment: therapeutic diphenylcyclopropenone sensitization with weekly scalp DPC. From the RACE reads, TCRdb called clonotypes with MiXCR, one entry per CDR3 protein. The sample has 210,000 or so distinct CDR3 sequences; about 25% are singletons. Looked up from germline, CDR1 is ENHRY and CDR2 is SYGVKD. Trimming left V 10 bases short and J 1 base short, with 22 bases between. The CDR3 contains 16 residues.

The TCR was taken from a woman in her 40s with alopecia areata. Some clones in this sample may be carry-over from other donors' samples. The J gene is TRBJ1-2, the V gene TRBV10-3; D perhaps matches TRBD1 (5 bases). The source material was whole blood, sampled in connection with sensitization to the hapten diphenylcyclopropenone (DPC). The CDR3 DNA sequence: TGTGCCACTCGCTCATCCGGGGACGGAAATAACTATGGCTACACCTTC. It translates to CATRSSGDGNNYGYTF.